Given below is one T cell receptor (beta chain) in context. Its target is not known. The record originates from a study of cytomegalovirus exposure and HLA in healthy donors. General study points: Later on, analysis showed that most CMV-associated TCR beta chains appeared to be HLA-restricted.

PCR amplification relied on 60 Vbeta primers (plus 13 Jbeta primers). Method: immunoSEQ multiplex PCR; TCRdb's copy keeps in-frame clones and lacks some. The listing records 100,000 to 150,000 clones. V lost 6 bases to trimming and J lost 4 bases; unmatched junction nucleotides: 2. This CDR3 comprises 14 residues. Germline CDR1 is SEHNR and CDR2 is FQNEAQ (reference sequence). Sequenced input: PBMCs. The receptor's source is a woman in her thirties or forties in good health and CMV-seronegative. V gene TRBV7-9 combines with J gene TRBJ2-1; 11 bases align to TRBD2. In nucleotides, the CDR3 is TGTGCCAGCAGTTCTAGCGGGGGGTACAATGAGCAGTTCTTC. Translated, it gives CASSSSGGYNEQFF.